This TCR beta chain was identified during a study of blood T cell repertoires in COVID-19. Turning to the study itself: Whether acute or convalescent, the COVID-19 samples came from the United States, Italy and Spain.

Generated by immunoSEQ multiplex PCR, the TCRdb table keeps only in-frame clones and is missing some. The sample has 35,000 to 50,000 clones; more than 70% are singletons. The ends lost 0 bases at V and 4 bases at J; junction bases unmatched: 8. CDR1 and CDR2 from the germline V gene are LGHNA and YNFKEQ. There are 17 residues in the CDR3. This clone has just one count. The receptor comes from a woman older than 75 with acute or convalescent COVID-19. Sequenced sample: peripheral blood. The chain carries TRBV4-2 and TRBJ1-1, with 10 bases fitting TRBD1. The CDR3 DNA reads TGTGCCAGCAGCCAAGATCGGTGGACAGGGGGAGGCACTGAAGCTTTCTTT. Amino acids: CASSQDRWTGGGTEAFF.